This TCR beta chain was observed in a study of blood T cell repertoires in COVID-19. The overall study: Sites in the United States, Italy and Spain provided acute and convalescent COVID-19 samples.

Libraries were prepared by immunoSEQ multiplex PCR; TCRdb keeps only in-frame clonotypes and omits some of them. Among tens of thousands of clones listed, approximately 71% were seen once. The V and J ends lost 6 bases and 4 bases respectively, with 19 bases between them. Germline CDR1 reads SNHLY; CDR2 reads FYNNEI. The CDR3 sequence is 16 residues long. Sequencing was done on a sample of peripheral blood. The TCR comes from an elderly man with acute or convalescent COVID-19. The chain employs TRBV2 and TRBJ1-5; no clear D. CDR3 nucleotide sequence: TGTGCCAGCAGGGGTCCAAGAGCAGGCGTAAATCAGCCCCAGCATTTT. Protein product: CASRGPRAGVNQPQHF.